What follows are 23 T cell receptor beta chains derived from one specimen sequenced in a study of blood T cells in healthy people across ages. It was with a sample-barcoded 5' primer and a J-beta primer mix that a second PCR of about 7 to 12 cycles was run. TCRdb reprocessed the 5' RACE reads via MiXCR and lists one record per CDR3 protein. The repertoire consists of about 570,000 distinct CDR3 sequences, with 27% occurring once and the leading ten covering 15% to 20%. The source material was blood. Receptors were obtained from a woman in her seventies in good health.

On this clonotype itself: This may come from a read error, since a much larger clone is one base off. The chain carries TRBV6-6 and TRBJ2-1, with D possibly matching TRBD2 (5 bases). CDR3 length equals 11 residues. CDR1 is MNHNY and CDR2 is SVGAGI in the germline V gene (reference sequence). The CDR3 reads CASRLSYERYF. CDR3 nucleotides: TGTGCCAGCAGGCTATCCTACGAGCGGTACTTC.

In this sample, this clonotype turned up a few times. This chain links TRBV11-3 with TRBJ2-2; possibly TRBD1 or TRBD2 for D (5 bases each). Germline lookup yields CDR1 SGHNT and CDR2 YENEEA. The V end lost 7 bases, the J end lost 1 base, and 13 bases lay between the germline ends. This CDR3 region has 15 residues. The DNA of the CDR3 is TGTGCCAGCACCGAGGGACCCATGAACACCGGGGAGCTGTTTTTT. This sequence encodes CASTEGPMNTGELFF.

CDR3 sequence reads: CASSPGQGAVNTEAFF. As DNA, the CDR3 is TGTGCCAGCAGCCCGGGACAGGGGGCGGTGAACACTGAAGCTTTCTTT. The chain couples TRBV4-2 to TRBJ1-1; 12 bases agree with TRBD1. Germline V gene sequence: CDR1 LGHNA, CDR2 YNFKEQ. The CDR3 totals 16 residues. V was pared by 4 bases and J by 0 bases, with 3 bases of the junction left unmatched.

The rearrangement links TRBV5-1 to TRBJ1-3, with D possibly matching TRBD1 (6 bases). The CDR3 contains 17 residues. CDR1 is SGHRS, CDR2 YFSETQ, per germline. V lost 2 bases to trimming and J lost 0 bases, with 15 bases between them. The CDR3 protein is CASSFLGHQSSGNTIYF. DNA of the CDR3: TGCGCCAGCAGCTTCTTGGGACACCAGAGCTCTGGAAACACCATATATTTT.

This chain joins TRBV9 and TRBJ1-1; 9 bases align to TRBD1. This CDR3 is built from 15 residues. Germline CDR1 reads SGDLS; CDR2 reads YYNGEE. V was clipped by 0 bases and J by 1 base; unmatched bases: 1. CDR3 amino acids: CASSVEGQGNTEAFF. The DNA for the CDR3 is TGTGCCAGCAGCGTAGAGGGACAGGGGAACACTGAAGCTTTCTTT.

The CDR3 is CASSDGTGGQPQHF. The CDR3 DNA is TGTGCCAGCAGCGATGGGACAGGTGGTCAGCCCCAGCATTTT. The gene calls are TRBV9 and TRBJ1-5, with TRBD1 matching over 8 bases. After removal of 3 bases from V and 6 bases from J, the junction contained 5 bases not matched to a gene. This CDR3 is 14 amino acids long. The germline CDR1 and CDR2 sequences are SGDLS and YYNGEE.

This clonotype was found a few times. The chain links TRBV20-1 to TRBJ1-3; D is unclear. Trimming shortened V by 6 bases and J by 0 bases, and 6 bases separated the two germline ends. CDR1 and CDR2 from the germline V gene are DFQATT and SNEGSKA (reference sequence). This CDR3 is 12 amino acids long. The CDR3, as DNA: TGCAGTGCCGGGAACTCTGGAAACACCATATATTTT. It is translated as CSAGNSGNTIYF.

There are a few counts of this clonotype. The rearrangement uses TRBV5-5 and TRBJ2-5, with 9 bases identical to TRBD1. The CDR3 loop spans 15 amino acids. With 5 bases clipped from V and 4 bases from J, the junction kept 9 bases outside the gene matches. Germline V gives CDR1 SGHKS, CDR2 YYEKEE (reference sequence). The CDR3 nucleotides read TGTGCCAGCAGTTTACCTACAGGGGGCATAGAGACCCAGTACTTC. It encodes CASSLPTGGIETQYF.

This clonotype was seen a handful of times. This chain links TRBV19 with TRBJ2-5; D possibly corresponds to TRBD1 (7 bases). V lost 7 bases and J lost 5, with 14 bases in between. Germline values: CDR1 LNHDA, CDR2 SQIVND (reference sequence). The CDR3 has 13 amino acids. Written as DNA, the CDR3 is TGTGCCAGTATGGAGACAGGGAGGGAGACCCAGTACTTC. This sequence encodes CASMETGRETQYF.

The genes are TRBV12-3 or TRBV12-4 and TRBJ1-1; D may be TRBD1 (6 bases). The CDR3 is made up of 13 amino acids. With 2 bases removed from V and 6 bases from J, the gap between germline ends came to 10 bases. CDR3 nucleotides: TGTGCCAGCAGTTTACCGCCAGGGGCTGAAGCTTTCTTT. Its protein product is CASSLPPGAEAFF.

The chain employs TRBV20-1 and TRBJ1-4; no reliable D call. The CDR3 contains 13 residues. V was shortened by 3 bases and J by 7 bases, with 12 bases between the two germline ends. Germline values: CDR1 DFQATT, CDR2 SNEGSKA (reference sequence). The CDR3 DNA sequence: TGCAGTGCTAGGGACCCTAATCGTGAAAAACTGTTTTTT. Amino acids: CSARDPNREKLFF.

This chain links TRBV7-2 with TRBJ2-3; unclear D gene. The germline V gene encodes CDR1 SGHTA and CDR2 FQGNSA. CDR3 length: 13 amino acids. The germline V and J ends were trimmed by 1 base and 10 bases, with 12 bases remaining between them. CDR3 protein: CASSLGARQAQYF. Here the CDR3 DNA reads TGTGCCAGCAGCTTAGGGGCGCGCCAAGCGCAGTATTTT. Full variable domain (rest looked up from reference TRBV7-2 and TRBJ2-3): GAGVSQSPSNKVTEKGKDVELRCDPISGHTALYWYRQSLGQGLEFLIYFQGNSAPDKSGLPSDRFSAERTGGSVSTLTIQRTQQEDSAVYLCASSLGARQAQYFGPGTRLTVL.

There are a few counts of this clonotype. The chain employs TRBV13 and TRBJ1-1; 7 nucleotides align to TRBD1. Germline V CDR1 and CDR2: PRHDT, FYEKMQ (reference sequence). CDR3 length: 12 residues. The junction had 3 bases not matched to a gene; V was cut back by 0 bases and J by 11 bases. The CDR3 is CASSLGRGQAFF. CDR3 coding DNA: TGTGCCAGCAGCTTAGGCCGGGGACAGGCTTTCTTT.

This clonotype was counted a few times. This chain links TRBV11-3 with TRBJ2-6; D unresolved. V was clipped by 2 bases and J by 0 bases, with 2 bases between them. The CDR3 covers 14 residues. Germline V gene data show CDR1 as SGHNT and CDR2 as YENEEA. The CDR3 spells CASSLRSGANVLTF. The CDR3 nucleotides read TGTGCCAGCAGCTTACGCTCTGGGGCCAACGTCCTGACTTTC.

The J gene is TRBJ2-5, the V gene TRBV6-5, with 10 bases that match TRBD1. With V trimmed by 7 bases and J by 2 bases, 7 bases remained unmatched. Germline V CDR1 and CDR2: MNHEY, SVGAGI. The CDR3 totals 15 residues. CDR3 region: CASNPRTGGQETQYF. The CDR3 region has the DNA TGTGCCAGCAACCCCCGGACAGGGGGTCAAGAGACCCAGTACTTC.

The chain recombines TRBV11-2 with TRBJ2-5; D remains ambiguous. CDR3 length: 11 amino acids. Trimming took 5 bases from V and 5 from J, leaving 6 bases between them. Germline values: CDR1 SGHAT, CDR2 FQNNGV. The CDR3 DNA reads TGTGCCAGCAGCGCCGCGGAGACCCAGTACTTC. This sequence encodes CASSAAETQYF.

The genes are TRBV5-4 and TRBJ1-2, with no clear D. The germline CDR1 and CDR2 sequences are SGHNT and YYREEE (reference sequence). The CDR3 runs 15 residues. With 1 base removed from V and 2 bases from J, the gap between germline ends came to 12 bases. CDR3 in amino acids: CASSLMSTVNYGYTF. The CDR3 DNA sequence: TGTGCCAGCAGCTTGATGTCGACGGTGAACTATGGCTACACCTTC.

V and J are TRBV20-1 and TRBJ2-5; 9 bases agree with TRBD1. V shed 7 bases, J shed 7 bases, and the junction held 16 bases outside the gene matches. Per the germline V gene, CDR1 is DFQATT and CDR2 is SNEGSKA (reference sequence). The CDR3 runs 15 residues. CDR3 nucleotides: TGCAGTGGATCACAGGGGGCGAGGACTAGTCTGACCCAGTACTTC. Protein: CSGSQGARTSLTQYF.

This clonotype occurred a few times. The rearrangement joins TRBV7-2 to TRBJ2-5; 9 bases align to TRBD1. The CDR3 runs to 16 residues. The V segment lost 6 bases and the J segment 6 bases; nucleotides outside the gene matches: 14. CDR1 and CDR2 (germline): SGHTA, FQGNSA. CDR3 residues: CASRQTGTGRVKTQYF. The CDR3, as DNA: TGTGCCAGCAGACAAACCGGGACAGGGAGGGTAAAGACCCAGTACTTC.

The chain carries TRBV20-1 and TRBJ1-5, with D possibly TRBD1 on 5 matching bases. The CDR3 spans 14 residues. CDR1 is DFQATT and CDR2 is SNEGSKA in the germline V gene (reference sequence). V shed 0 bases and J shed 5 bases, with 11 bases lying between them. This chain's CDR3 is CSARDVWGDQPQHF. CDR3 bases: TGCAGTGCTAGAGATGTTTGGGGGGATCAGCCCCAGCATTTT.

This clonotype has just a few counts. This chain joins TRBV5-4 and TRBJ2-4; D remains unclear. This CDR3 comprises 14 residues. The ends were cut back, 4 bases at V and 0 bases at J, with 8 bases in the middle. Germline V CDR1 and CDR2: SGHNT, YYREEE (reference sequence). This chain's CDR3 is CASSTDLAKNIQYF. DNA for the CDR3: TGTGCCAGCAGCACAGATCTAGCCAAAAACATTCAGTACTTC.

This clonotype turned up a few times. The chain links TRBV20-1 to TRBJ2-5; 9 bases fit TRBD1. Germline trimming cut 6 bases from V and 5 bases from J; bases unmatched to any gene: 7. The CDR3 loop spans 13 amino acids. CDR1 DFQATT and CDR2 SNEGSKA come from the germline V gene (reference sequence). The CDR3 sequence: CSAPTGGSETQYF. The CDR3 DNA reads TGCAGTGCCCCGACAGGGGGGTCGGAGACCCAGTACTTC.

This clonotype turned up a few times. The CDR3 DNA follows: TGTGCCAGCAGCAGGGACAGGGACACGGATACGCAGTATTTT. It is translated as CASSRDRDTDTQYF. The chain links TRBV7-3 to TRBJ2-3, with 9 bases matching TRBD1. Trimming removed 5 bases from V and 6 bases from J; junction bases left unmatched: 6. This CDR3 is built from 14 residues. The germline V gene encodes CDR1 SGHTA and CDR2 FQGTGA.